This note documents a single T cell receptor (beta chain) sequence. Its target is not known. Germline trimming cut 9 bases from V and 1 base from J; bases unmatched to any gene: 11. This CDR3 is 15 amino acids long. The germline gives CDR1 SGHAT, CDR2 FQNNGV. This specimen comes from a study of neurological immune-mediated disorders. TCRdb passed the 5' RACE reads through MiXCR, listing each CDR3 protein once. The sample lists roughly 80,000 distinct CDR3 sequences; about a sixth were seen once. Whole-study findings and limits: No CDR3 amino acid sequences were shared by expanded clones across subjects, suggesting private repertoires in all groups.

V and J are TRBV11-2 and TRBJ2-7; TRBD1 matches 8 bases. What was sequenced was PBMCs. The TCR sequence derives from a woman aged 40 to 49 in good health. CDR3 residues: CASNNQGALSYEQYF. The CDR3 coding sequence is TGTGCCAGTAATAACCAGGGGGCCCTTTCCTACGAGCAGTACTTC.